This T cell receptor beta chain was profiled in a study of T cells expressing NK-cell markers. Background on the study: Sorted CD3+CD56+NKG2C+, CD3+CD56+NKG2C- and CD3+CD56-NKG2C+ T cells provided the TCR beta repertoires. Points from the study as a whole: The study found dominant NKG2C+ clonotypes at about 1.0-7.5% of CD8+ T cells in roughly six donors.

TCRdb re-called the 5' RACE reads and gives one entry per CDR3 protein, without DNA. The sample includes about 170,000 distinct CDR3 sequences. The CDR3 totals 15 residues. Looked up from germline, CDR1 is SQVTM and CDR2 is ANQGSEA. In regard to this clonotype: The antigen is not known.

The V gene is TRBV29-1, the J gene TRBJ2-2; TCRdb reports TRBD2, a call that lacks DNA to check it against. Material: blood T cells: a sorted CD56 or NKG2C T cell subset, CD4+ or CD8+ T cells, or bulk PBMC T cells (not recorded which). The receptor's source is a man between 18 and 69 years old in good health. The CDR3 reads CSVEDQRGNTGELFF.